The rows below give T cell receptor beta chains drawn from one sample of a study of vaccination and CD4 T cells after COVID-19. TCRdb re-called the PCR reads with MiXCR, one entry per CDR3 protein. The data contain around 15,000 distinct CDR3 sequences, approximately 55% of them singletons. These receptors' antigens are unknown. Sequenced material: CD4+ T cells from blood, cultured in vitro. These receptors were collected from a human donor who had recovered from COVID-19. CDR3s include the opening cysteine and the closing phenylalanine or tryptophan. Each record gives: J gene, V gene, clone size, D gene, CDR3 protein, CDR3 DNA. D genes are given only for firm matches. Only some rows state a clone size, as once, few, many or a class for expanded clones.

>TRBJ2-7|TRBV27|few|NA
CASSLMGWDSYEQYF
TGTGCCAGCAGTTTAATGGGGTGGGACTCCTACGAGCAGTACTTC
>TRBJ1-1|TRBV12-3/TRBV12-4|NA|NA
CASSFGRTEAFF
TGTGCCAGCAGTTTCGGTCGAACTGAAGCTTTCTTT
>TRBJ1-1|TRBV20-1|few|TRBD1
CSARATGGPNTEAFF
TGCAGTGCTAGAGCGACAGGGGGACCGAACACTGAAGCTTTCTTT
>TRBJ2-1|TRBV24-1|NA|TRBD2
CATSDPTSWPNNEQFF
TGTGCCACCAGTGACCCGACTAGCTGGCCGAACAATGAGCAGTTCTTC
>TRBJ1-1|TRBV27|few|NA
CASSPTLFSTANTEAFF
TGTGCCAGCAGTCCTACTCTCTTCTCGACAGCTAACACTGAAGCTTTCTTT
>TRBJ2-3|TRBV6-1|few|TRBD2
CASRGLAGGPDTQYF
TGTGCCAGCAGGGGACTAGCGGGAGGCCCAGATACGCAGTATTTT
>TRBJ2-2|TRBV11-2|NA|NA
CASSFQPNTGELFF
TGTGCCAGCAGCTTTCAGCCGAACACCGGGGAGCTGTTTTTT
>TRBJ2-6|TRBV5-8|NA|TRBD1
CARQQGRYSSGANVLTF
TGTGCCAGGCAACAGGGGCGATACAGCTCTGGGGCCAACGTCCTGACTTTC
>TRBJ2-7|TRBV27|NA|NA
CASSRGTPYEQYF
TGTGCCAGCAGCCGGGGCACGCCCTACGAGCAGTACTTC
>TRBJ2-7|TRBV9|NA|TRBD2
CASSVDLGLAEGEQYF
TGTGCCAGCAGCGTAGATTTGGGACTAGCTGAGGGCGAGCAGTACTTC
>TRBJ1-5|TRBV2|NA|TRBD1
CASSEWGTEAQPQHF
TGTGCCAGCAGTGAATGGGGGACAGAAGCTCAGCCCCAGCATTTT
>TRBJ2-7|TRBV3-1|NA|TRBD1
CASSPWDSPYEQYF
TGTGCCAGCAGCCCCTGGGACAGTCCCTACGAGCAGTACTTC
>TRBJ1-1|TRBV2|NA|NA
CAGGGNTEAFF
TGTGCCGGGGGGGGGAACACTGAAGCTTTCTTT
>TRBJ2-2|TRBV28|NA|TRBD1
CASKSPGQGAGGELFF
TGTGCCAGCAAATCCCCGGGACAGGGGGCAGGCGGGGAGCTGTTTTTT
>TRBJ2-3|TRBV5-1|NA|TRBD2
CASSLWGGSTDTQYF
TGCGCCAGCAGCTTGTGGGGAGGGAGCACAGATACGCAGTATTTT
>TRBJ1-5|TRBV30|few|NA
CAWSEGFDYSNQPQHF
TGTGCCTGGAGTGAGGGATTCGATTATAGCAATCAGCCCCAGCATTTT
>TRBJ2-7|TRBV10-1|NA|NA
CASSPGQYEQYF
TGCGCCAGCAGCCCCGGACAGTACGAGCAGTACTTC
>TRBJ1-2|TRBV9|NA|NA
CASTNGGPYGYTF
TGTGCCAGCACCAACGGAGGGCCCTATGGCTACACCTTC
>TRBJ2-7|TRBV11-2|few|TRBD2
CASSIGLAGVRQYF
TGTGCCAGCAGCATAGGACTAGCGGGAGTACGGCAGTACTTC
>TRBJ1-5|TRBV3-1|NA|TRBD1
CASSQGQGTQPQHF
TGTGCCAGCAGCCAAGGACAGGGGACTCAGCCCCAGCATTTT
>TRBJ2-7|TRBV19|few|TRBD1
CASSTTGGSYEQYF
TGTGCCAGTAGTACGACAGGGGGGAGCTACGAGCAGTACTTC
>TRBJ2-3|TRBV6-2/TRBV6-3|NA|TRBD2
CASNALGLAGGPPDTQYF
TGTGCCAGCAATGCCCTTGGACTAGCGGGAGGTCCCCCAGATACGCAGTATTTT
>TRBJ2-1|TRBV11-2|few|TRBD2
CASTKTSAGNYNEQFF
TGTGCCAGCACCAAGACTAGCGCCGGAAACTACAATGAGCAGTTCTTC
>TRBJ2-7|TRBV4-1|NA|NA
CASSQDLSGEQYF
TGCGCCAGCAGCCAAGATTTGTCCGGGGAGCAGTACTTC
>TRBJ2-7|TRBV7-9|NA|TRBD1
CASSAGQVEGEQYF
TGTGCCAGCAGCGCTGGACAGGTGGAAGGGGAGCAGTACTTC
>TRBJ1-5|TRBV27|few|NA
CASSIIGTVSNQPQHF
TGTGCCAGCAGTATAATCGGGACGGTTAGCAATCAGCCCCAGCATTTT
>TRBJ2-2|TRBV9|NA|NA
CASSVGTTNTGELFF
TGTGCCAGCAGCGTAGGCACCACGAACACCGGGGAGCTGTTTTTT
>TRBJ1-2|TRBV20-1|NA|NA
CSASPEHYGYTF
TGCAGTGCTAGCCCAGAGCACTATGGCTACACCTTC
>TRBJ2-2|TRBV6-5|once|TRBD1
CASSYRTGPNTGELFF
TGTGCCAGCAGTTATCGGACAGGTCCTAACACCGGGGAGCTGTTTTTT
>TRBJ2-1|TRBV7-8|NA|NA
CASSPSEVEQFF
TGTGCCAGCAGCCCTAGCGAGGTTGAGCAGTTCTTC
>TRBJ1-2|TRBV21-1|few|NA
CAGPGAGFNYGYTF
TGTGCCGGTCCGGGGGCCGGTTTTAACTATGGCTACACCTTC
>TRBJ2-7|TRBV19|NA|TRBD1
CASSIGTGTTYEQYF
TGTGCCAGTAGTATCGGGACAGGGACAACCTACGAGCAGTACTTC
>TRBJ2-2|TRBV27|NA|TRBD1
CASSPDRGNGELFF
TGTGCCAGCAGTCCAGACAGGGGGAACGGGGAGCTGTTTTTT
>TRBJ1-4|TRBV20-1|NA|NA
CSASSGPEKLFF
TGCAGTGCTAGCTCAGGTCCTGAAAAACTGTTTTTT
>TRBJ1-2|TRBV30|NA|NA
CAWSLTPGGYTF
TGTGCCTGGAGTTTGACTCCAGGTGGCTACACCTTC
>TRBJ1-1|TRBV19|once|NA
CASSINPRESTEAFF
TGTGCCAGTAGTATTAATCCCAGGGAGAGCACTGAAGCTTTCTTT
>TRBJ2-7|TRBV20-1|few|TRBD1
CSAVRQGTYEQYF
TGCAGTGCAGTTCGACAGGGTACCTACGAGCAGTACTTC
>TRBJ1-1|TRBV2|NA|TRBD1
CASRDRFNTEAFF
TGTGCCAGCAGGGACAGGTTTAACACTGAAGCTTTCTTT
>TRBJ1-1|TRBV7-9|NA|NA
CASSSIQYMNTEAFF
TGTGCCAGCAGCTCAATACAGTACATGAACACTGAAGCTTTCTTT
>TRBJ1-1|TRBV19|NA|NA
CASKEGEWTEAFF
TGTGCCAGTAAGGAGGGGGAGTGGACTGAAGCTTTCTTT
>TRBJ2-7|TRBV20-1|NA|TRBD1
CSARARGLDEQYF
TGCAGTGCTAGAGCTAGGGGGCTGGACGAGCAGTACTTC
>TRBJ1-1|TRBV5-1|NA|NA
CASSPGTNTEAFF
TGCGCCAGCAGCCCCGGGACGAACACTGAAGCTTTCTTT
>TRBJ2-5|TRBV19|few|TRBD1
CASRQLQGPGETQYF
TGTGCCAGTAGACAGTTACAGGGGCCTGGGGAGACCCAGTACTTC
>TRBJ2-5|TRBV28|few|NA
CASSFPAQETQYF
TGTGCCAGCAGTTTTCCTGCCCAAGAGACCCAGTACTTC
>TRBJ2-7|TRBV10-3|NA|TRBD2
CAISDGTSPTSGVF
TGTGCCATCAGTGACGGAACGTCTCCTACGAGCGGGGTCTTC
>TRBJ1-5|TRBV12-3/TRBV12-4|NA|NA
CASSLSGEQPQHF
TGTGCCAGCAGTTTAAGTGGCGAACAGCCCCAGCATTTT
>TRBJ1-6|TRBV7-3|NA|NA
CASSSGDPYNSPLHF
TGTGCCAGCAGCAGCGGGGATCCGTATAATTCACCCCTCCACTTT
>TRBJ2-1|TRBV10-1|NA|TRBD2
CASSPSGLAGDHEQFF
TGCGCCAGCAGTCCGTCGGGACTAGCGGGAGATCATGAGCAGTTCTTC